This TCR beta chain appears in the sequencing data of a study of metastatic and nonmetastatic thyroid tumors. Overall study: Malignant and benign thyroid patients had repertoires compared in peripheral blood and tumor or nodule tissue. Whole-study findings and limits: Malignant thyroid tumors reportedly exceeded benign nodules significantly in TCR beta diversity, with the difference appearing in blood and tumor.

A remark on this clone: Its antigen remains unknown.

Per the original methods: For papillary thyroid cancer, a distant-metastasis classifier was constructed from CDR3 differences observed across clinicopathological groups. TCRdb re-clonotyped the PCR reads via MiXCR. TCRdb's processing, not the authors', yielded these V and J calls. The repertoire holds about 28,000 clones, with about 20% as singletons. Treatment of any kind had been given to no patient before thyroid surgery. This sequence was found in a female donor with papillary thyroid cancer or a benign thyroid nodule (not recorded which). Some clones in this sample may be carry-over from other donors' samples. Sequencing was performed on blood.

The CDR3 region is CAIKSRDGNEQFF. DNA for the CDR3: TGTGCCATCAAGTCGAGGGATGGGAATGAGCAGTTCTTC. The chain carries TRBV6-4 and TRBJ2-1; weak D call: TRBD2 (5 bases). CDR3 length: 13 amino acids. Germline values: CDR1 MRHNA, CDR2 SNTAGT. Trimming removed 10 bases from V and 7 bases from J, with 17 bases in between.